This T cell receptor beta chain was found in a study of CD8+CD57+ T cells in acquired aplastic anemia. In the study overall: Each DNA sample taken from sorted CD4+ and CD8+ cells came to 3 to 3.5 ug on average. Study results and caveats: Overlap between patients and controls comprised about 28 CD8+ CDR3 sequences.

The CDR3 is 13 residues long. V was clipped by 4 bases and J by 6 bases, with 10 bases between them. The V gene's germline CDR1 is SGHRS and CDR2 YFSETQ. The template for TCR beta VDJ and CDR3 sequence profiling was genomic DNA. In TCRdb, the reads were re-called with MiXCR into one record per CDR3 protein. The data show hundreds of thousands of distinct CDR3 sequences, roughly 64% seen once. This clonotype was found many times. The antigen is unknown. The J gene is TRBJ1-4, the V gene TRBV5-1; D unresolved. This clonotype was sampled from a human donor in good health, serving as a control. Sequenced sample: sorted CD4+, CD8+, or CD8+CD57+ T cells (not recorded which) from PBMCs. The CDR3 DNA reads as TGCGCCAGCAGCCTGGTGTTGGATGAAAAACTGTTTTTT. Translating it yields CASSLVLDEKLFF.